These T cell receptor beta chains were read from a single sample in a study of type 1 regulatory T cells. TCRdb re-called the reads through MiXCR, storing one row per CDR3 protein. Of around 88,000 distinct CDR3 sequences listed, roughly 28% are singletons. What was sequenced was CD4+ T cells, either the whole sample or a sorted fraction (not recorded which). These receptors originate from a human donor in good health. The CDR3 runs from the conserved cysteine through the conserved F or W. A D gene is named only where the DNA matches it firmly. A row's size may be missing; if present it is once, few, many or a size class.

CDR3: CASSYESDTQYF
DNA: TGTGCCAGCAGTTACGAGTCAGATACGCAGTATTTT
size: NA
D: NA
V: TRBV6-6
J: TRBJ2-3

CDR3: CASSLEGRETQYF
DNA: TGTGCCAGCAGCTTAGAGGGCCGGGAGACCCAGTACTTC
size: NA
D: NA
V: TRBV7-8
J: TRBJ2-5

CDR3: CASSFFSDTQYF
DNA: TGTGCCAGCAGCTTTTTTTCGGATACGCAGTATTTT
size: NA
D: NA
V: TRBV7-2
J: TRBJ2-3

CDR3: CSARDRMASPLGANVLTF
DNA: TGCAGTGCTAGAGATAGGATGGCCTCACCCCTAGGGGCCAACGTCCTGACTTTC
size: NA
D: NA
V: TRBV20-1
J: TRBJ2-6

CDR3: CSVGDRANTGELFF
DNA: TGCAGCGTAGGTGACAGGGCAAACACCGGGGAGCTGTTTTTT
size: few
D: TRBD1
V: TRBV29-1
J: TRBJ2-2

CDR3: CASSQDFGELFF
DNA: TGTGCCAGCAGCCAAGATTTCGGGGAGCTGTTTTTT
size: few
D: NA
V: TRBV14
J: TRBJ2-2

CDR3: CASSFSRQETQYF
DNA: TGTGCCAGCAGCTTTTCTCGTCAAGAGACCCAGTACTTC
size: few
D: NA
V: TRBV7-8
J: TRBJ2-5

CDR3: CASTLRRTGAQYF
DNA: TGTGCCAGCACCCTGAGGCGGACGGGGGCCCAGTACTTC
size: NA
D: NA
V: TRBV7-2
J: TRBJ2-5

CDR3: CASSLTSGNYEQYF
DNA: TGTGCCAGCAGCTTAACTAGCGGAAACTACGAGCAGTACTTC
size: NA
D: TRBD2
V: TRBV7-9
J: TRBJ2-7

CDR3: CASSPIYLSQYF
DNA: TGTGCCAGCAGCCCCATTTATCTCTCGCAGTACTTC
size: few
D: NA
V: TRBV11-2
J: TRBJ2-7

CDR3: CSADTSNTGELFF
DNA: TGCAGTGCGGACACCTCCAACACCGGGGAGCTGTTTTTT
size: few
D: NA
V: TRBV20-1
J: TRBJ2-2

CDR3: CASSIGAAGTEAFF
DNA: TGTGCCAGCAGCATAGGAGCGGCGGGCACTGAAGCTTTCTTT
size: few
D: NA
V: TRBV7-2
J: TRBJ1-1

CDR3: CASSRGSSGTRSYEQYF
DNA: TGTGCCAGCAGTCGAGGGTCTTCCGGGACACGCTCCTACGAGCAGTACTTC
size: NA
D: NA
V: TRBV7-8
J: TRBJ2-7

CDR3: CASSLVGFEADTQYF
DNA: TGCGCCAGCAGCTTGGTTGGATTTGAGGCAGATACGCAGTATTTT
size: NA
D: NA
V: TRBV5-1
J: TRBJ2-3

CDR3: CASSSVGGGGEAFF
DNA: TGCGCCAGCAGTTCAGTCGGGGGGGGCGGCGAAGCTTTCTTT
size: few
D: NA
V: TRBV5-1
J: TRBJ1-1

CDR3: CASSFVSGRPYNEQFF
DNA: TGTGCCAGCAGCTTTGTCAGCGGGAGACCCTACAATGAGCAGTTCTTC
size: NA
D: TRBD2
V: TRBV7-2
J: TRBJ2-1

CDR3: CSASGQPNTEAFF
DNA: TGCAGTGCCTCAGGACAGCCGAACACTGAAGCTTTCTTT
size: NA
D: NA
V: TRBV20-1
J: TRBJ1-1

CDR3: CSARAGDSNTGELFF
DNA: TGCAGTGCTAGAGCGGGGGACTCGAACACCGGGGAGCTGTTTTTT
size: few
D: NA
V: TRBV20-1
J: TRBJ2-2

CDR3: CASSQERREAFF
DNA: TGTGCCAGCAGCCAAGAGAGGCGGGAAGCTTTCTTT
size: NA
D: NA
V: TRBV3-1
J: TRBJ1-1

CDR3: CSAKGGGYGYTF
DNA: TGCAGTGCTAAGGGCGGCGGCTATGGCTACACCTTC
size: NA
D: NA
V: TRBV20-1
J: TRBJ1-2

CDR3: CSVDDQTDTQYF
DNA: TGCAGCGTTGACGACCAGACAGATACGCAGTATTTT
size: NA
D: NA
V: TRBV29-1
J: TRBJ2-3

CDR3: CASSYTASGSTDTQYF
DNA: TGTGCCAGCAGTTATACCGCTAGCGGCAGCACAGATACGCAGTATTTT
size: NA
D: TRBD2
V: TRBV6-4
J: TRBJ2-3

CDR3: CASSPNLGTGRKGYTF
DNA: TGTGCCAGCAGTCCCAACTTGGGGACAGGGCGGAAAGGCTACACCTTC
size: NA
D: TRBD1
V: TRBV6-1
J: TRBJ1-2

CDR3: CASSPRTGPYEQYF
DNA: TGTGCCAGCAGCCCCAGGACAGGGCCCTACGAGCAGTACTTC
size: NA
D: TRBD1
V: TRBV7-6
J: TRBJ2-7

CDR3: CASSRPGTGFELFF
DNA: TGCGCCAGCAGTCGTCCCGGGACAGGGTTTGAGCTGTTTTTT
size: few
D: TRBD1
V: TRBV5-1
J: TRBJ2-2